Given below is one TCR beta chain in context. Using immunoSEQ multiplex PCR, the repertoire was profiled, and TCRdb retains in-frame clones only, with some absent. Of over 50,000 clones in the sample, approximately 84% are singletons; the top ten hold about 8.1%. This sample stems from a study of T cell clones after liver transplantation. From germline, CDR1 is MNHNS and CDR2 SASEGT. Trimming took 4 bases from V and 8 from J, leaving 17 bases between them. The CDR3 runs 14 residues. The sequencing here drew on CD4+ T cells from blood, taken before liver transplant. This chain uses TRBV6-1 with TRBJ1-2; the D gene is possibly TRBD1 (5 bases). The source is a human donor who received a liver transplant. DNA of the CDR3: TGTGCCAGCAGTGCGTCGGGGCCTCCCGCCGGCTACACCTTC. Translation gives CASSASGPPAGYTF.